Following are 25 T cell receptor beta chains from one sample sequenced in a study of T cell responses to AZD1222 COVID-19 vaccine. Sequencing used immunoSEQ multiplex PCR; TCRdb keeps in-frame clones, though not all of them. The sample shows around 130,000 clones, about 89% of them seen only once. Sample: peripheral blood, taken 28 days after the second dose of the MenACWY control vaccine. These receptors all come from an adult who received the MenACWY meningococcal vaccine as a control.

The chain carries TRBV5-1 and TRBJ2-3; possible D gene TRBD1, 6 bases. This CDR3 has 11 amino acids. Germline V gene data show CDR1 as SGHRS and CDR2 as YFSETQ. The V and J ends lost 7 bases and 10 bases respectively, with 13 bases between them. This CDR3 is CASGGQRPQYF. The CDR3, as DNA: TGCGCCAGCGGGGGACAAAGGCCGCAGTATTTT.

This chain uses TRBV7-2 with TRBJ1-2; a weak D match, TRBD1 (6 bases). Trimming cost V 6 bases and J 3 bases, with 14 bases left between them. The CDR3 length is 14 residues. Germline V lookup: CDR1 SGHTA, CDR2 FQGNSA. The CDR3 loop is CASRTPQGHYGYTF. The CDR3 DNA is TGTGCCAGCAGAACACCACAGGGACACTATGGCTACACCTTC.

The CDR3 DNA follows: TGTGCCAGCAGCCAAGATGGACTAGCAGGTCGGACCCAGTACTTC. This codes for CASSQDGLAGRTQYF. The chain combines TRBV3-1 (or the pseudogene TRBV3-2) with TRBJ2-5; 8 positions match TRBD2. This CDR3 comprises 15 residues. CDR1 is LGHDT and CDR2 is YNNKEL in the germline V gene (reference sequence). V dropped 0 bases and J dropped 7; count of bases not matched to a gene: 7.

CDR3 sequence reads: CASSQIAGGRGIQETQYF. The CDR3 DNA reads as TGTGCCAGCAGCCAAATCGCCGGCGGCAGGGGTATCCAAGAGACCCAGTACTTC. This chain joins TRBV3-1 (or the pseudogene TRBV3-2) and TRBJ2-5, with D perhaps matching TRBD1 (6 bases). The CDR3 is made up of 18 amino acids. With 2 bases removed from V and 1 base from J, the gap between germline ends came to 20 bases. The germline CDR1 and CDR2 sequences are LGHDT and YNNKEL (reference sequence).

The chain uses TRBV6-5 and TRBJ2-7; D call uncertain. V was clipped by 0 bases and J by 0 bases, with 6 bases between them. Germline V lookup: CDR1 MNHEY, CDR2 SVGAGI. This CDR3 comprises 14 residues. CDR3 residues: CASSYSKVSYEQYF. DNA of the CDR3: TGTGCCAGCAGTTACTCGAAGGTCTCCTACGAGCAGTACTTC.

The CDR3 nucleotides are TGTGCCAGCAGTTACCTGCAGGGCCAAGAGACCCAGTACTTC. Translating it yields CASSYLQGQETQYF. V is TRBV6-2 or TRBV6-3 and J is TRBJ2-5; possible D gene TRBD1, 5 bases. The V end was cut by 2 bases, the J end by 1 base, with 8 bases between. Germline V gives CDR1 MNHEY, CDR2 SVGEGT. The CDR3 loop spans 14 amino acids.

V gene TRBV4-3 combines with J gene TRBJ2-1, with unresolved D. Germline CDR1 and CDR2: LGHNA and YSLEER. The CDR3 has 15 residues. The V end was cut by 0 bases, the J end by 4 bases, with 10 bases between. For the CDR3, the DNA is TGCGCCAGCAGCCAAGATCGGGCGGTGTACAATGAGCAGTTCTTC. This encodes CASSQDRAVYNEQFF.

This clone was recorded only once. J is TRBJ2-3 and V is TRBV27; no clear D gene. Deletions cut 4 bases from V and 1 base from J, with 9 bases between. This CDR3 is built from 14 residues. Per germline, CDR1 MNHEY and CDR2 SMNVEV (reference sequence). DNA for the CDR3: TGTGCCAGCAGTTCGGGCAGAGGCACAGATACGCAGTATTTT. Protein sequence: CASSSGRGTDTQYF.

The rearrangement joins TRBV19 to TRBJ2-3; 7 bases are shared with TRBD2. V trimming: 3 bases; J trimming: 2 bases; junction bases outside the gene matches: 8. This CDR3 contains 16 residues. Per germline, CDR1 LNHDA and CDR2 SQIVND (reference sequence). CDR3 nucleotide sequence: TGTGCCAGTAGTATGCGCGGGGGAGGGAACACAGATACGCAGTATTTT. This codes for CASSMRGGGNTDTQYF.

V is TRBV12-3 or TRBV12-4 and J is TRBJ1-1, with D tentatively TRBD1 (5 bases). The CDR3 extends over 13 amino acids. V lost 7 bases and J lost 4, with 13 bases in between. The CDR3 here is CASTLSGLTEAFF. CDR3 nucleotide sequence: TGTGCCAGCACGCTGTCAGGGCTCACTGAAGCTTTCTTT.

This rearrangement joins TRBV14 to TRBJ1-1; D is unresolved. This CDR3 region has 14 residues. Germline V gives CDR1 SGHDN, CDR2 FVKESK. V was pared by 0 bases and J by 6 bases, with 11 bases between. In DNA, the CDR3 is TGTGCCAGCAGCCAAGAAGCTGCAGCCCCTGAAGCTTTCTTT. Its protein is CASSQEAAAPEAFF.

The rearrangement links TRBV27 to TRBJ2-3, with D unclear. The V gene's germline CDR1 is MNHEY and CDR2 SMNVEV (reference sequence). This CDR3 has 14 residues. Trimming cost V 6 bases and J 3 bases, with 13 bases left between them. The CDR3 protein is CASRSVVSTDTQYF. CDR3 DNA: TGTGCCAGCAGATCGGTGGTTTCAACAGATACGCAGTATTTT.

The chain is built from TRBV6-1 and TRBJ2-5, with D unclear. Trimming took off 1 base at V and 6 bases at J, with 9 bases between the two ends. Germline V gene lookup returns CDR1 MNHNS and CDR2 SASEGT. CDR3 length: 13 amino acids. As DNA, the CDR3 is TGTGCCAGCAGTGAAGATCAGAGACAGACCCAGTACTTC. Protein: CASSEDQRQTQYF.

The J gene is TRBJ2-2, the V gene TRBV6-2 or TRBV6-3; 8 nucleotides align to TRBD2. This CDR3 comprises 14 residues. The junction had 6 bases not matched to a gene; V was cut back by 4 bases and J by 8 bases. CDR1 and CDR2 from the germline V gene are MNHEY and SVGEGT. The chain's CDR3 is CASSLSGSSGELFF. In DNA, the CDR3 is TGTGCCAGCAGTTTAAGCGGGAGTTCGGGGGAGCTGTTTTTT.

This CDR3 reads CASSPLAGGPETQYF. DNA for the CDR3: TGCGCCAGCAGCCCCCTAGCGGGAGGGCCGGAGACCCAGTACTTC. V gene TRBV5-1 combines with J gene TRBJ2-5; 12 bases line up with TRBD2. CDR1 is SGHRS and CDR2 is YFSETQ in the germline V gene. Germline trimming cut 4 bases from V and 5 bases from J; bases unmatched to any gene: 6. CDR3 length equals 15 residues.

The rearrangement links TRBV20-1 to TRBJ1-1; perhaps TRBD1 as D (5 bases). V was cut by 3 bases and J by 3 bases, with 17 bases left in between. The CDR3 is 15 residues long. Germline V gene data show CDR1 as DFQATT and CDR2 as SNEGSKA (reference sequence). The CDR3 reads CSASGPERGDTEAFF. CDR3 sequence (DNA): TGCAGTGCTAGTGGGCCAGAAAGAGGGGACACTGAAGCTTTCTTT.

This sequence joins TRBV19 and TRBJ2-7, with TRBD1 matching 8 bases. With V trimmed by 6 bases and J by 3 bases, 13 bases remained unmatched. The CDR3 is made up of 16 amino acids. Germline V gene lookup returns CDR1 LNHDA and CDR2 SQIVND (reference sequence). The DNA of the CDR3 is TGTGCCAGTAGAAAGTCTGCAGGGGGCCTCCTCTACGAGCAGTACTTC. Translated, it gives CASRKSAGGLLYEQYF.

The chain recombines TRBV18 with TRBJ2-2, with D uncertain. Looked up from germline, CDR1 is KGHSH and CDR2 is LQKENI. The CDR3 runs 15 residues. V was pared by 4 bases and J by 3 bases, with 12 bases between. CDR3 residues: CASSQSGRDTGELFF. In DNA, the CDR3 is TGTGCCAGCTCACAGTCGGGTCGGGACACCGGGGAGCTGTTTTTT.

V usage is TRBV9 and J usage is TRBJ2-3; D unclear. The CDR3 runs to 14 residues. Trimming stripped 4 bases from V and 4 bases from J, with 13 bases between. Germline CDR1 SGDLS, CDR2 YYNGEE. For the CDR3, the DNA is TGTGCCAGCAGCCCCGTCAGCTTTTCAGATACGCAGTATTTT. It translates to CASSPVSFSDTQYF.

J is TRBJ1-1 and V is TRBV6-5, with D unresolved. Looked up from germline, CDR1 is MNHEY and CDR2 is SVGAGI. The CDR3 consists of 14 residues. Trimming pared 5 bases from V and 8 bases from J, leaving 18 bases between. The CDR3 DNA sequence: TGTGCCAGCAGTCCAACTTTTCCGGCGGTAGAAGCTTTCTTT. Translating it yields CASSPTFPAVEAFF.

CDR3 bases: TGTGCCAGCAGCCCCCAGGCGGGACAGACGCAAGAGACCCAGTACTTC. Protein product: CASSPQAGQTQETQYF. This chain uses TRBV7-8 with TRBJ2-5, with a possible D match to TRBD1 (7 bases). The V end was cut by 5 bases, the J end by 2 bases, with 18 bases between. CDR3 length equals 16 residues. CDR1 SGHVS and CDR2 FQNEAQ come from the germline V gene.

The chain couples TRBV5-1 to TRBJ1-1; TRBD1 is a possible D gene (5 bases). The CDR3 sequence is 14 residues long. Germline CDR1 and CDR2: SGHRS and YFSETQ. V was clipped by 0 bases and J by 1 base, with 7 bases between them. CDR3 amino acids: CASSLDGGNTEAFF. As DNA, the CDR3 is TGCGCCAGCAGCTTGGATGGGGGGAACACTGAAGCTTTCTTT.

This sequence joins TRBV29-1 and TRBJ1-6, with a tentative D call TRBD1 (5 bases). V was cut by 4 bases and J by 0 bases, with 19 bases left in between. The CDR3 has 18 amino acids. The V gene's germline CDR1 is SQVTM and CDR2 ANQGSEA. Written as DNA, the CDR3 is TGCAGCGTTGGAAACAGGTTTGAGGTGAGCTCCTATAATTCACCCCTCCACTTT. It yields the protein CSVGNRFEVSSYNSPLHF. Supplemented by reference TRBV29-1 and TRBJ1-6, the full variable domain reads SAVISQKPSRDICQRGTSLTIQCQVDSQVTMMFWYRQQPGQSLTLIATANQGSEATYESGFVIDKFPISRPNLTFSTLTVSNMSPEDSSIYLCSVGNRFEVSSYNSPLHFGNGTRLTVT.

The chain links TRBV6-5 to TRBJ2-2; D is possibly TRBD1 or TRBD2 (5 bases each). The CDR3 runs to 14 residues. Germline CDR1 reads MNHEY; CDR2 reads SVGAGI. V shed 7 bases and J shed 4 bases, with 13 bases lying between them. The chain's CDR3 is CASKFEGSTGELFF. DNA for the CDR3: TGTGCCAGCAAATTCGAGGGGTCCACCGGGGAGCTGTTTTTT.

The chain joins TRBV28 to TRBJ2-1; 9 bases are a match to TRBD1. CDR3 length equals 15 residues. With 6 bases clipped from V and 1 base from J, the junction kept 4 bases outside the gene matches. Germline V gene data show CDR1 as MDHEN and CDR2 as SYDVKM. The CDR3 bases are TGTGCCAGCAGCCGGACAGGGGTTTCCTACAATGAGCAGTTCTTC. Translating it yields CASSRTGVSYNEQFF.